Here is one T cell receptor beta chain with its context. Produced via immunoSEQ multiplex PCR; TCRdb's table is partial and in-frame only. Altogether around 67,000 clones are present, roughly 86% being singletons, with the ten largest covering over 35%. This entry belongs to a study of blood T cell repertoires in COVID-19. Study information: The United States, Italy and Spain provided the acute and convalescent COVID-19 samples. Sources were T cells, B-cell-depleted T cells, or PBMCs; the material itself was cDNA or gDNA.

The sequence derives from a man in his 70s with acute or convalescent COVID-19. Sequencing input: peripheral blood.

CDR3 amino acids: CASSRASGRSLEQYF. CDR3 DNA sequence: TGTGCCAGCAGCAGAGCTAGCGGGAGATCTCTCGAGCAGTACTTC. The chain employs TRBV7-8 and TRBJ2-7, with 10 bases matching TRBD2. Germline CDR1 and CDR2: SGHVS and FQNEAQ. The ends lost 5 bases at V and 6 bases at J; junction bases unmatched: 10. This CDR3 spans 15 amino acids.